The clone carrying this T cell receptor beta chain was seen a handful of times. The source of the sample is a study of blood T cell repertoires in COVID-19. Study background: Acute-phase and convalescent COVID-19 samples originated in the United States, Italy and Spain.

Generated by immunoSEQ multiplex PCR, the TCRdb table keeps only in-frame clones and is missing some. The data show tens of thousands of clones, around 77% seen once. Germline values: CDR1 SNHLY, CDR2 FYNNEI. Trimming shortened V by 7 bases and J by 10 bases, and 13 bases separated the two germline ends. The CDR3 consists of 11 residues. Sequenced: peripheral blood. The J gene is TRBJ1-1, the V gene TRBV2, with D tentatively TRBD1 (5 bases). This TCR derives from a human donor in a cohort sampled during active COVID-19. The CDR3 DNA reads TGTGCCAGCAAAGGGGAATTAGCAGCTTTCTTT. Translation gives CASKGELAAFF.